The 31 T cell receptor beta chains below come from one sample, sequenced in a study of CD8+ T cells in alopecia areata. The authors extracted RNA and reverse transcribed it into cDNA as the sequencing template. Profiled with immunoSEQ multiplex PCR; TCRdb holds only in-frame clones, not every one. This repertoire shows a few hundred thousand clones, approximately 60% found once; its top ten account for roughly 5.3%. The sample was CD8+ T cells sorted from blood. Receptor source: a human donor in good health.

This clone occurred a few times. The V gene is TRBV13, the J gene TRBJ2-1, with 10 bases matching TRBD2. J was trimmed by 4 bases and V by 5 bases; bases with no gene match: 2. The CDR3 contains 14 residues. Germline V CDR1 and CDR2: PRHDT, FYEKMQ (reference sequence). CDR3 nucleotides: TGTGCCAGCAGCGTGACTAGCGGGTACAATGAGCAGTTCTTC. Protein product: CASSVTSGYNEQFF.

There are a few counts of this clone. This chain uses TRBV7-2 with TRBJ1-2; TRBD1 is a possible D gene (5 bases). Trimming cost V 6 bases and J 2 bases, with 13 bases left between them. This CDR3 spans 14 amino acids. Germline assignment: CDR1 SGHTA and CDR2 FQGNSA. CDR3 loop: CASRPPGHNYGYTF. Here the CDR3 DNA reads TGTGCCAGCAGGCCCCCCGGACACAACTATGGCTACACCTTC.

This chain joins TRBV6-6 and TRBJ2-7, with 9 bases fitting TRBD2. Germline loops: CDR1 MNHNY, CDR2 SVGAGI (reference sequence). J was trimmed by 3 bases and V by 5 bases; bases with no gene match: 8. This CDR3 spans 15 amino acids. CDR3 sequence (DNA): TGTGCCAGCAGTCTACGCGGGGGGGCCCTCTACGAGCAGTACTTC. Residues: CASSLRGGALYEQYF.

The J gene is TRBJ2-1, the V gene TRBV9; possible D gene TRBD1, 5 bases. The CDR3 is made up of 14 amino acids. V gave up 0 bases and J gave up 7 bases, with 11 bases separating them. From germline, CDR1 is SGDLS and CDR2 YYNGEE. The CDR3, as DNA: TGTGCCAGCAGCGTAGGGGCAGGGCAGAATGAGCAGTTCTTC. Amino acid sequence: CASSVGAGQNEQFF.

This chain uses TRBV7-9 with TRBJ2-7; a possible D gene is TRBD2 (5 bases). This CDR3 region has 12 residues. The V end lost 7 bases, the J end lost 12 bases, and 19 bases lay between the germline ends. Looked up from germline, CDR1 is SEHNR and CDR2 is FQNEAQ (reference sequence). This chain's CDR3 is CASTPLPSEGYF. CDR3 sequence (DNA): TGTGCCAGCACCCCTTTACCCAGCGAGGGGTACTTC. The variable domain in full, with the rest retrieved from reference TRBV7-9 and TRBJ2-7, is DTGVSQNPRHKITKRGQNVTFRCDPISEHNRLYWYRQTLGQGPEFLTYFQNEAQLEKSRLLSDRFSAERPKGSFSTLEIQRTEQGDSAMYLCASTPLPSEGYFGPGTRLTVT.

The chain has TRBV7-8 and TRBJ1-5, with no clear D. The CDR3 runs 15 residues. Per the germline V gene, CDR1 is SGHVS and CDR2 is FQNEAQ. Trimming removed 1 base from V and 6 bases from J, with 13 bases in between. CDR3 sequence reads: CASSLGVEGGQPQHF. CDR3 in DNA: TGTGCCAGCAGCTTAGGTGTGGAGGGAGGTCAGCCCCAGCATTTT.

The chain is built from TRBV30 and TRBJ2-1; D may match TRBD1 or TRBD2 (5 bases each). The CDR3 totals 15 residues. Trimming stripped 1 base from V and 5 bases from J, with 15 bases between. Germline loops: CDR1 GTSNPN, CDR2 SVGIG (reference sequence). CDR3 bases: TGTGCCTGGAGTGAGGGACCCGGATTAGACAATGAGCAGTTCTTC. Amino acid sequence: CAWSEGPGLDNEQFF.

The gene calls are TRBV29-1 and TRBJ1-5; D is unclear. From germline, CDR1 is SQVTM and CDR2 ANQGSEA. The V and J ends lost 0 bases and 3 bases respectively, with 6 bases between them. The CDR3 is made up of 13 amino acids. The CDR3 sequence is CSVEEGLNQPQHF. The CDR3 nucleotides read TGCAGCGTTGAAGAAGGGCTCAATCAGCCCCAGCATTTT.

The CDR3 spells CASSDRTSYEQYF. The CDR3 nucleotides read TGTGCCAGCAGTGACAGGACGTCCTACGAGCAGTACTTC. V usage is TRBV25-1 and J usage is TRBJ2-7; no definite D call. The V and J ends lost 3 bases and 1 base respectively, with 7 bases between them. The germline V gene has CDR1 MGHDK and CDR2 SYGVNS. This CDR3 has 13 residues.

This clone was counted a few times. The chain joins TRBV29-1 to TRBJ2-5; 8 bases align to TRBD1. CDR3 size: 17 residues. The V and J ends lost 0 bases and 5 bases, in that order; junction bases with no gene match: 14. CDR1 and CDR2 from the germline V gene are SQVTM and ANQGSEA. This CDR3 is CSVEEPDRDSLGETQYF. DNA for the CDR3: TGCAGCGTTGAAGAGCCGGACAGGGACTCGCTCGGGGAGACCCAGTACTTC.

The J gene is TRBJ2-3, the V gene TRBV30; 12 bases are shared with TRBD2. V shed 3 bases, J shed 3 bases, and the junction held 7 bases outside the gene matches. This CDR3 has 16 amino acids. From germline, CDR1 is GTSNPN and CDR2 SVGIG (reference sequence). CDR3 region: CAWRSATSGGTDTQYF. The CDR3 nucleotides are TGTGCCTGGAGGTCCGCGACTAGCGGGGGAACAGATACGCAGTATTTT.

In regard to this clone: Other DNA sequences within the sample encode an identical CDR3. In DNA, the CDR3 is TGTGCCAGCAGTCTAGGACTTTCCTACGAGCAGTACTTC. Translation: CASSLGLSYEQYF. The rearrangement uses TRBV27 and TRBJ2-7; D is perhaps TRBD2 (5 bases). V was shortened by 5 bases and J by 1 base, with 9 bases between the two germline ends. CDR1 and CDR2 (germline): MNHEY, SMNVEV (reference sequence). The CDR3 spans 13 residues.

This sequence joins TRBV5-6 and TRBJ2-1; D is tentatively TRBD1 or TRBD2 (6 bases each). CDR1 is SGHDT, CDR2 YYEEEE, per germline. V gave up 0 bases and J gave up 6 bases, with 7 bases separating them. This CDR3 has 13 residues. CDR3 sequence reads: CASSLEGGNEQFF. DNA of the CDR3: TGTGCCAGCAGCTTGGAGGGGGGCAATGAGCAGTTCTTC.

The chain joins TRBV5-4 to TRBJ2-1, with D perhaps TRBD2 (5 bases). Trimming took off 3 bases at V and 7 bases at J, with 8 bases between the two ends. The CDR3 has 12 residues. The germline gives CDR1 SGHNT, CDR2 YYREEE (reference sequence). CDR3 sequence (DNA): TGTGCCAGCAGCTCTGGAGGAAATGAGCAGTTCTTC. As protein: CASSSGGNEQFF.

This sequence joins TRBV11-2 and TRBJ2-3; 10 bases agree with TRBD2. The CDR3 has 16 amino acids. CDR1 SGHAT and CDR2 FQNNGV come from the germline V gene. V lost 5 bases to trimming and J lost 1 base; unmatched junction nucleotides: 6. CDR3: CASSASSGGGTDTQYF. The CDR3 nucleotides read TGTGCCAGCAGCGCCTCTAGCGGGGGAGGCACAGATACGCAGTATTTT.

There are a few counts of this clone. The chain has TRBV10-3 and TRBJ1-2; D might be TRBD1 (5 bases). Germline V gene data show CDR1 as ENHRY and CDR2 as SYGVKD. Trimming pared 5 bases from V and 3 bases from J, leaving 13 bases between. This CDR3 is built from 14 residues. CDR3 residues: CAISPGGKDYGYTF. The CDR3 DNA sequence: TGTGCCATCAGTCCGGGGGGTAAGGACTATGGCTACACCTTC.

The V gene is TRBV2, the J gene TRBJ1-6; D gene ambiguous. Deletions cut 3 bases from V and 7 bases from J, with 10 bases between. The CDR3 extends over 14 amino acids. Germline values: CDR1 SNHLY, CDR2 FYNNEI. Here the CDR3 reads CASSDLVGNSPLHF. The CDR3 nucleotides are TGTGCCAGCAGTGATCTCGTTGGGAATTCACCCCTCCACTTT.

The V gene is TRBV29-1, the J gene TRBJ1-1, with D uncertain. This CDR3 comprises 11 residues. The V gene's germline CDR1 is SQVTM and CDR2 ANQGSEA. V lost 5 bases and J lost 6, with 10 bases in between. In nucleotides, the CDR3 is TGCAGCGTTACTCATGTTCCTGAAGCTTTCTTT. This encodes CSVTHVPEAFF.

This clone was counted only a few times. The genes are TRBV14 and TRBJ2-7; D is uncertain. V lost 4 bases, J lost 0 bases, and 7 bases lay in between. Germline lookup yields CDR1 SGHDN and CDR2 FVKESK. The CDR3 has 13 amino acids. CDR3 protein: CASSLPASYEQYF. The CDR3, as DNA: TGTGCCAGCAGCCTCCCCGCCTCCTACGAGCAGTACTTC. The full variable domain, its missing parts supplied by reference TRBV14 and TRBJ2-7, is EAGVTQFPSHSVIEKGQTVTLRCDPISGHDNLYWYRRVMGKEIKFLLHFVKESKQDESGMPNNRFLAERTGGTYSTLKVQPAELEDSGVYFCASSLPASYEQYFGPGTRLTVT.

The chain combines TRBV29-1 with TRBJ2-1, with 11 positions matching TRBD2. Germline CDR1 and CDR2: SQVTM and ANQGSEA. CDR3 length: 15 residues. V shed 3 bases, J shed 5 bases, and the junction held 6 bases outside the gene matches. Here the CDR3 DNA reads TGCAGCGTTGACCCCGGGACTAGCGGAGACAATGAGCAGTTCTTC. Translating gives CSVDPGTSGDNEQFF.

The chain combines TRBV29-1 with TRBJ2-7; D is perhaps TRBD1 (5 bases). The CDR3 totals 13 residues. The V end was cut by 6 bases, the J end by 7 bases, with 19 bases between. CDR1 SQVTM and CDR2 ANQGSEA come from the germline V gene. CDR3 DNA sequence: TGCAGCGTATGCTTGGGGCGGTCCGAGGAGCAGTACTTC. It encodes CSVCLGRSEEQYF.

The chain recombines TRBV9 with TRBJ1-2, with TRBD1 as a possible D gene (5 bases). The germline V gene has CDR1 SGDLS and CDR2 YYNGEE. The CDR3 has 15 residues. V lost 4 bases to trimming and J lost 6 bases, with 19 bases between them. In DNA, the CDR3 is TGTGCCAGCAGCCTACTTCAGGTGGGGGTGGATGGCTACACCTTC. It yields the protein CASSLLQVGVDGYTF. Using reference TRBV9 and TRBJ1-2 for the parts outside the CDR3, the full variable domain is DSGVTQTPKHLITATGQRVTLRCSPRSGDLSVYWYQQSLDQGLQFLIQYYNGEERAKGNILERFSAQQFPDLHSELNLSSLELGDSALYFCASSLLQVGVDGYTFGSGTRLTVV.

The chain recombines TRBV6-5 with TRBJ2-7, with D possibly matching TRBD2 (6 bases). Germline V gene data show CDR1 as MNHEY and CDR2 as SVGAGI. This CDR3 has 14 amino acids. V was trimmed by 0 bases and J by 5 bases, leaving 11 bases between them. CDR3 sequence: CASSYSLAVDEQYF. As DNA, the CDR3 is TGTGCCAGCAGTTACTCGTTAGCGGTAGACGAGCAGTACTTC.

The V gene is TRBV6-5, the J gene TRBJ2-5, with 11 bases identical to TRBD1. CDR1 is MNHEY, CDR2 SVGAGI, per germline. Unmatched junction bases numbered 3, after V lost 7 bases and J lost 5 bases. The CDR3 consists of 13 residues. The CDR3: CASTGTGGETQYF. CDR3 coding DNA: TGTGCCAGCACCGGGACAGGGGGTGAGACCCAGTACTTC.

The chain is built from TRBV29-1 and TRBJ2-3, with D hard to call. This CDR3 comprises 13 residues. Germline CDR1 is SQVTM and CDR2 is ANQGSEA. V gave up 2 bases and J gave up 1 base, with 7 bases separating them. CDR3 coding DNA: TGCAGCGTTGAAACTTTAGGCACAGATACGCAGTATTTT. Protein: CSVETLGTDTQYF.

This clone has just a few counts. The chain combines TRBV29-1 with TRBJ2-7; D is perhaps TRBD1 (6 bases). Trimming left V 7 bases short and J 2 bases short, with 12 bases between. The germline gives CDR1 SQVTM, CDR2 ANQGSEA. The CDR3 covers 12 residues. The CDR3 bases are TGCAGCGCAAGGACAGCCACCTACGAGCAGTACTTC. Translated: CSARTATYEQYF.

This chain links TRBV7-2 with TRBJ1-2; D is ambiguous. V was shortened by 5 bases and J by 6 bases, with 19 bases between the two germline ends. Germline CDR1 and CDR2: SGHTA and FQGNSA. CDR3 length equals 15 residues. CDR3 amino acids: CASSPLDEGIDGYTF. Written as DNA, the CDR3 is TGTGCCAGCAGCCCGCTGGATGAGGGAATTGATGGCTACACCTTC.

This clone has just a few counts. The chain is built from TRBV13 and TRBJ1-2; 7 bases map to TRBD1. Germline-derived CDR1 and CDR2 are PRHDT and FYEKMQ (reference sequence). V dropped 5 bases and J dropped 3; count of bases not matched to a gene: 21. CDR3 length: 19 amino acids. The CDR3 bases are TGTGCCAGCAGCACTAACCCGACAGGGCCACTCCCCCTGCACTATGGCTACACCTTC. Translated, it gives CASSTNPTGPLPLHYGYTF. Using reference TRBV13 and TRBJ1-2 for the parts outside the CDR3, the full variable domain is AAGVIQSPRHLIKEKRETATLKCYPIPRHDTVYWYQQGPGQDPQFLISFYEKMQSDKGSIPDRFSAQQFSDYHSELNMSSLELGDSALYFCASSTNPTGPLPLHYGYTFGSGTRLTVV.

The gene calls are TRBV6-5 and TRBJ2-3; 11 nucleotides agree with TRBD2. J lost 4 bases, V lost 9 bases, and 9 bases had no gene match. The CDR3 covers 15 residues. Germline V lookup: CDR1 MNHEY, CDR2 SVGAGI. The CDR3 here is CASSLSGGVADTQYF. In DNA form, the CDR3 reads TGTGCCAGTTCGCTTAGCGGGGGGGTGGCAGATACGCAGTATTTT.

The chain carries TRBV29-1 and TRBJ1-4; D uncertain. In germline, CDR1 is SQVTM, CDR2 ANQGSEA. This CDR3 has 12 residues. V was cut by 5 bases and J by 13 bases, with 17 bases left in between. The CDR3 region has the DNA TGCAGCGTTACCGCAGCCAATGGGGTACTGTTTTTT. Its translation: CSVTAANGVLFF.

The chain links TRBV2 to TRBJ2-1, with 13 bases that match TRBD2. Germline lookup yields CDR1 SNHLY and CDR2 FYNNEI. This CDR3 has 17 amino acids. V lost 5 bases and J lost 4; bases outside the gene matches: 8. CDR3 residues: CASSLRTSGGAYNEQFF. The CDR3 bases are TGTGCCAGCAGTCTTCGGACTAGCGGGGGTGCTTACAATGAGCAGTTCTTC.